The T cell receptor (beta chain) under discussion was sequenced for a study of T-cell memory formation after mild COVID-19. Study-wide findings and caveats: CM and EM subsets held most contracting CD4+ clones; EMRA held CD8+ ones. Some SARS-CoV-2-responding clones were already detected in memory before infection. The study found balanced CD4/CD8 in clones contracting day 15 to 85 and a CD4+ lean in later expanders.

CDR1 and CDR2 (germline): MNHEY, SVGEGT. Trimming took off 7 bases at V and 9 bases at J, with 31 bases between the two ends. The CDR3 spans 18 residues. Points on this clonotype: No antigen is known for it.

A 5'RACE reaction primed in the constant segment made cDNA libraries of TCR alpha and TCR beta, and these carried sample barcodes and UMIs. TCRdb independently ran MiXCR on the 5' RACE reads; one entry per CDR3 protein. The data show 150,000 to 200,000 distinct CDR3 sequences, 20% to 25% seen once. V gene TRBV6-2 or TRBV6-3 combines with J gene TRBJ2-4; the D gene could be TRBD1 or TRBD2 (6 bases each). The sequence derives from an adult woman who had mild COVID-19 (a few samples of this study predate the infection). Cell type and time point are not known. Sequenced sample: PBMCs or a T cell subset sorted from them (not recorded which). CDR3 in DNA: TGTGCCAGCACCCACAGGGTGGCGGGGTTTAAGGATTTTGGCATTCAGTACTTC. Translated: CASTHRVAGFKDFGIQYF.